This note documents a single TCR beta chain sequence. In the study's own analysis: Nucleated cell number was recorded as an estimate derived from reference gene primer amplification. The method was immunoSEQ multiplex PCR; TCRdb's version includes in-frame clones alone and lacks a portion of them. V and J calls and clone size are as listed in that table; D and trimming were resolved from the DNA. Among approximately 200,000 clones listed, around nine tenths were seen once. The data derive from a study of blood T cell repertoires in COVID-19. Whole-study context: Samples came from the United States, Italy and Spain, spanning acute and convalescent COVID-19. From T cells, B-cell-depleted T cells, or PBMCs came the material, which was cDNA or gDNA.

CDR3 length: 14 residues. Germline lookup yields CDR1 LGHDT and CDR2 YNNKEL (reference sequence). Deletions cut 4 bases from V and 0 bases from J, with 9 bases between. This chain connects TRBV3-1 (or the pseudogene TRBV3-2) to TRBJ1-1; D is unclear. Sequenced sample: peripheral blood. The TCR sequence derives from a man aged 55 to 70 who had recovered from COVID-19. CDR3 sequence (DNA): TGTGCCAGCAGCCCACAGATCTTGAACACTGAAGCTTTCTTT. Protein sequence: CASSPQILNTEAFF.